Here is one T cell receptor beta chain with its context. In this sample, this clone turned up a few times. What this receptor recognizes is not known. Base qualities were left out, and no much larger clone turns up one base away. Reading from cysteine to phenylalanine, the CDR3 counts 14 amino acids. CDR3 DNA only is kept here, 42 bases in frame from base 1. V gives up 6 bases and J gives up 0 bases, and the segment between their germline ends measures 10 bases. As encoded in the germline V gene, CDR1 is MRHNA while CDR2 is SNTAGT. The library was produced with the immunoSEQ multiplex PCR assay. For the multiplex PCR, a mixture combining 60 forward primers for TCR Vbeta segments and 13 reverse primers for TCR Jbeta segments was used. The CDR3 region of rearranged TCR beta genes was amplified from genomic DNA by a multiplex PCR assay. The amplified TCR beta libraries were sequenced on the Illumina HiSeq System as 87-base-pair reads. In the authors' own workflow: In a later analysis, 70 million to 95 million unique TCR beta chains were counted across the approximately 670 repertoires, and approximately 9.9 million of these chains were shared by at least two donors. A nearest-neighbor algorithm error-corrected the raw reads and collapsed the reads into unique sequences, merging closely related sequences to remove PCR and sequencing errors. Alignment of CDR3 sequences to IMGT reference sequences was used to assign V, D and J gene segments. Each retained sequence needed at least a six-nucleotide match to both a V gene segment and a J gene segment. Rearrangements were classified as productive when the CDR3 lacked stop codons and remained in frame with V and J, and all other rearrangements were classified as non-productive. Following IMGT convention, CDR3 was defined as the stretch from the second conserved V-encoded cysteine up to the conserved J-encoded phenylalanine. In an earlier analysis of roughly 580 of the donors, sequences lacking an unambiguous match to a single V gene segment were excluded. An earlier analysis of just under 600 of the donors called V segments functional above 56.7% productive rearrangements and segregating when the between-donor standard deviation exceeded 5%. To diagnose cytomegalovirus status from the catalog of TCR beta chain sequences, a statistical classification framework was built. A later analysis assigned V and J genes by comparing TCR nucleotide sequences with IMGT/GENE-DB human TR gene sequences. In a later analysis, CDR3 sequences and most-parsimonious VDJ recombination scenarios were assigned using the TCRdist pipeline. A later analysis defined each TCR beta chain by its CDR3 amino acid sequence plus V-gene family, and excluded reads lacking a unique V-gene family. To address suspected cross-contamination and a sequencing artifact, a later analysis removed under 600 highly shared, low-generation-probability nucleotide sequences. A later analysis calculated a clonal expansion index for each public chain from normalized within-repertoire ranks of inferred template counts. In a later analysis, generation probabilities were computed using a VDJ recombination model fitted to out-of-frame rearrangements, and the results were checked against IGoR. In a later analysis, hypergeometric tests were used to score TCR-TCR, TCR-HLA and TCR-CMV co-occurrence, with a repertoire-size bias correction applied to TCR pairs. A later analysis estimated false discovery rates by permuting HLA or CMV assignments 20 times. In a later analysis, co-occurring TCRs were grouped using DBSCAN, with TCRdist sequence similarity added in when clustering inside HLA-allele-positive subsets. For co-occurrence clustering, repertoires with fewer than 30,000 or more than 120,000 public chains were excluded, along with four or five repertoires with anomalous nucleotide sharing. This is the immuneACCESS table as TCRdb keeps it, with only in-frame sequences that have V and J called. A part of the clones is gone; compared with another copy, unresolved V genes explain less than half, and the rest is unexplained. For V, J and clone size, that table is used; D and trimming come from the DNA. This sample is represented by around 140,000 clones; about 8.9% of them were singletons. Less than 2% of the sample is taken by the ten largest.

The data were taken from a study of cytomegalovirus exposure and HLA in healthy donors (dated by TCRdb to 2017 to 2019). Concerning the study at large: An earlier analysis of roughly 610 of the donors reported 276 Gb of sequence data and 117 million unique TCR beta sequences obtained from around 170 million T cells. Rather than using new phenotypic data, the later analysis identified candidate immune exposures from TCR beta sequences and from how often those sequences occurred across donors. The study aimed to test whether signatures of past pathogen exposure could be identified by cataloging public T cell receptors. An early release that covered some 640 HLA-typed donors contained approximately 300 gigabases of sequencing data and tens of millions of unique TCR sequences. In addition to the first cohort of roughly 670 subjects, a separate validation cohort of 120 different subjects was used. HLA typing included class I and class II loci at four-digit resolution. The T cell repertoires of 666 subjects were profiled by immunosequencing and related to cytomegalovirus serostatus. A later analysis re-analyzed previously published TCR beta repertoires from 666 donors and added high-resolution HLA genotyping to study TCR occurrence patterns. Among the roughly 410 genotyped donors, about 83% belonged to the genetic ancestry cluster associated with self-reported Caucasian donors. Because of strong linkage in the cohort, four to six DR-DQ haplotypes were treated as single units for association and clustering. To decide whether each TCR beta V gene segment behaved as functional or pseudogenic, an earlier analysis of 587 of the donors relied on high-throughput TCR beta sequencing. The number of typed donors differed by locus: about 620-640 for A, B, C, DRB1 and DQB1; some 500 for DQA1; 606 for DPA1; and 450 to 480 for DPB1. Every discovery cohort repertoire had been produced on one sequencing platform. Among 398 genotyped donors of the cohort, an average of approximately 240,000 unique TCR beta nucleotide sequences were sequenced per donor, roughly 18% of them non-productive. A later genetic analysis used genome-wide SNP genotypes for about 60% of the 666 donors, treating that subset as a discovery cohort. Donor age, sex, ethnicity and CMV serostatus were compiled alongside the repertoire data. High-throughput TCR immunosequencing, statistical association of individual TCRs with disease status, and machine learning were combined to predict cytomegalovirus infection status. What the research found in general, with its limitations: A later analysis associated roughly 17,000 TCR beta sequences with specific HLA alleles at a false discovery rate of 0.05. When HLA alleles, especially DR and DQ, strongly co-occurred, TCR associations were difficult to assign to individual alleles. The presence/absence analyses assumed that sequencing depth was roughly uniform across donors, and that assumption may not be true. A later analysis found that TCR association rates varied across HLA loci, with DRB1 alleles showing the most associated TCRs and HLA-C alleles the fewest. V-gene and J-gene trimming of TCR beta chains was associated with a missense DCLRE1C variant in a later genetic analysis, and the association was replicated in an independent cohort. Only TCR beta chains were sequenced in this cohort, and the absence of alpha or paired-chain data limited detectable features. An earlier analysis of 587 of the donors showed that most TCR beta V segments appeared in productive rearrangements either about 87% or about 30% of the time, which broadly matched IMGT annotations. Across donors, most TCR sequences were observed very rarely, whereas some public TCRs were present in many individuals. A further reported finding was that TCR beta sequences accurately predicted the HLA-A and HLA-B alleles for most subjects in the first cohort. Compared with the roughly 710-donor mean, donors in an Asian-associated ancestry cluster had fewer N-insertions in productive TCRs, according to a later genetic analysis. In a later analysis, HLA-associated TCR beta chains were found to be more clonally expanded and to have lower generation probabilities than equally common non-associated chains. Most CMV-associated TCR beta chains appeared to be HLA-restricted in a later analysis, and the HLA associations seemed to be driven largely by CMV exposure. The classifier was reported to diagnose cytomegalovirus status with high specificity and sensitivity in both the original cohort and the validation cohort. For the cohort, immune exposure information was limited to CMV serostatus. In vitro tests confirmed that a few of the cytomegalovirus-associated TCR beta chains recognize cytomegalovirus antigens. The study gave a list of 150 to 200 TCR beta chains associated with cytomegalovirus. A cluster of highly shared sequence variants was judged likely to represent a technical artifact of the sequencing pipeline. Because counts were too low, about 18 rarely observed V segments, including chromosome 9 orphons, were excluded from the earlier analysis of around 640 of the donors. HLA typing was unavailable for some donors at each locus, so association tests used only the typed subset. According to a later analysis, parvovirus B19, influenza, CMV and Epstein-Barr virus appeared linked to several top co-occurrence clusters. Some IMGT-functional V segments, including TRBV6-2 and TRBV6-3, could not be told apart with the 87-base-pair reads, so those segments were excluded. It was suggested by the authors that the approach could potentially be generalized to other disease states and immunological phenotypes. Linkage disequilibrium might explain the correlated functional status among segregating V segments, but an unknown experimental factor could not be ruled out.

The cohort comprised under 700 healthy bone marrow donors. Cohort members were all nominally healthy when sampled, although unrecorded immune exposures were likely present. The donor tested CMV seronegative and was one of the 352 seronegative cohort members. A peripheral blood sample was provided by each donor, and peripheral blood mononuclear cells were used for TCR beta sequencing. The Qiagen DNeasy Blood Extraction Kit was used to extract genomic DNA from the blood cell samples. The sequence came from a man between 50 and 59 years old in good health and CMV-seronegative. The chain joins TRBV6-4 to TRBJ2-3; matching of 6 bases hints at TRBD2 as the D gene. What was sequenced was PBMCs. CDR3 protein: CASRPGLSTDTQYF. The nucleotide sequence is given as TGTGCCAGCAGGCCGGGACTGAGCACAGATACGCAGTATTTT.